These T cell receptor beta chains were read from a single sample in a study of blood T cell repertoires in COVID-19. This table comes from immunoSEQ multiplex PCR, and its TCRdb copy is limited to in-frame clones, with some not included. The sample includes about 310,000 clones, about nine tenths of them seen just once. Sequenced material: peripheral blood. The receptors originated from a man between 50 and 59 years old with active or convalescent COVID-19. Each CDR3 is given without its conserved first and last residue.

TRBV5-1,TRBJ1-6,ASSGMDSYNSPLH
TRBV9,TRBJ2-1,ASSAREGYNEQF
TRBV4-3,TRBJ1-2,ASSQVNRGQGYT
TRBV7-6,TRBJ2-1,ASSSYPGAYNEQF
TRBV4-2,TRBJ1-4,ASSLPGGAGEKLF
TRBV7-9,TRBJ1-4,ASSERGQINEKLF
TRBV28,TRBJ2-1,ASSGAGVLDNEQF
TRBV7-2,TRBJ1-1,ASSFRGRDTEAF
TRBV7-9,TRBJ1-5,ASSLAGSSPLTQH
TRBV5-1,TRBJ1-2,ASSLDDTGFVYGYT
TRBV7-2,TRBJ1-2,ASSSQGSYGYT
TRBV16,TRBJ2-3,ASSHLGLAGTDTQY
TRBV6-5,TRBJ1-2,ASRLKQGSYGYT
TRBV21-1,TRBJ2-5,ASSKATQREGWGEETQY
TRBV10-3,TRBJ2-3,AIKAGGVTDTQY
TRBV9,TRBJ2-2,ASSAMDRGPGELF
TRBV19,TRBJ1-4,ASSIGGANEKLF
TRBV5-1,TRBJ2-1,ASSSLAGGINEQF
TRBV7-9,TRBJ1-2,ASSRTGTGSVGT
TRBV5-8,TRBJ2-7,ASTIMTGVVYEQY
TRBV30,TRBJ2-5,AWSVLSGETQY
TRBV30,TRBJ1-1,AWSRDRGNTEAF
TRBV2,TRBJ1-3,ASPQGTPRGSGNTIY
TRBV5-1,TRBJ2-1,ASSLSSGANEQF
TRBV2,TRBJ1-1,ASLSQVNTEAF
TRBV4-2,TRBJ2-7,ASSQDTETLREQY
TRBV18,TRBJ2-7,ASSPTGEGQY
TRBV5-4,TRBJ2-1,ASSRTGGDNYEQF
TRBV7-8,TRBJ2-5,ASSSREGGGETQY
TRBV7-2,TRBJ1-2,ASSLDRSTAYGYT
TRBV28,TRBJ2-7,ASSTIAGGTNEQY
TRBV18,TRBJ1-1,ASSPSPGNTEAF
TRBV6-5,TRBJ2-7,ASTLTTGYEQY
TRBV6-5,TRBJ2-2,ASRAGDSTGELF
TRBV10-3,TRBJ1-1,AISRTGGVDTEAF
TRBV19,TRBJ1-2,ASNRALFNYGYT
TRBV6-1,TRBJ2-2,ASSELVPRVTGELF